What follows describes a single TCR beta chain. No antigen is known for it. Combining a sample-barcoded 5' primer with a J-beta primer mix, a second PCR ran for roughly 6 to 12 cycles. TCRdb reanalysed the 5' RACE reads using MiXCR and keeps one entry per CDR3 protein. The data contain 600,000 to 850,000 distinct CDR3 sequences, 20% to 25% of them singletons. The CDR3 totals 13 residues. V lost 6 bases to trimming and J lost 1 base, with 8 bases between them. Germline lookup yields CDR1 SGHVS and CDR2 FQNEAQ. The sample belongs to a study of blood T cells in healthy people across ages. Findings and caveats of the study: With donor CMV status unknown, expanded clonotype changes were possibly confounded.

The sample was also linked to a second study, of T cells of mothers and their children. From that paper: Samples came from a few healthy Caucasian mothers and their six children. For the second PCR, the M1S primer put in sample barcodes and 2-4 random nucleotides. Unrelated mother-child pairs always had slightly, but never significantly, lower normalized overlap than related pairs.

The source material was blood. This TCR was sampled from a boy aged 5 to 17 in good health. J is TRBJ2-3 and V is TRBV7-8, with D perhaps matching TRBD2 (5 bases). The CDR3 sequence is CASRSAGTDTQYF. In DNA form, the CDR3 reads TGTGCCAGCAGGTCAGCGGGCACAGATACGCAGTATTTT.